The sequence of this T cell receptor beta chain was determined in a study of T cells in Graves' hyperthyroidism and ophthalmopathy. Findings and caveats of the study: Ophthalmopathy was told apart from stable hyperthyroidism by a 13 V-J model.

Amplification of TCR beta CDR3 regions used RNA as the template. HTBI primers were used for first-round RT-PCR of the TCR CDR3. TCRdb re-derived calls from the multiplex PCR reads in MiXCR, one entry per CDR3 protein. This sample has some 600,000 distinct CDR3 sequences, with around 13% found just once. Patients between 18 and 65 years old had hyperthyroidism, newly diagnosed and lasting under 2 months. Blood was obtained at the first hyperthyroidism diagnosis, which preceded any ophthalmopathy symptoms. This clonotype occurred many times. Its antigen remains unknown. The CDR3 is 16 amino acids. In germline, CDR1 is LGHDT, CDR2 YNNKEL (reference sequence). Trimming cost V 0 bases and J 3 bases, with 14 bases left between them.

The sample consisted of blood. The receptor was derived from a woman aged 25 to 39 with Graves' hyperthyroidism that later progressed to Graves' ophthalmopathy. V usage is TRBV3-1 and J usage is TRBJ1-2, with unresolved D. DNA for the CDR3: TGTGCCAGCAGCCAAGAAACAGTCTTAGAGGACTATGGCTACACCTTC. Protein product: CASSQETVLEDYGYTF.